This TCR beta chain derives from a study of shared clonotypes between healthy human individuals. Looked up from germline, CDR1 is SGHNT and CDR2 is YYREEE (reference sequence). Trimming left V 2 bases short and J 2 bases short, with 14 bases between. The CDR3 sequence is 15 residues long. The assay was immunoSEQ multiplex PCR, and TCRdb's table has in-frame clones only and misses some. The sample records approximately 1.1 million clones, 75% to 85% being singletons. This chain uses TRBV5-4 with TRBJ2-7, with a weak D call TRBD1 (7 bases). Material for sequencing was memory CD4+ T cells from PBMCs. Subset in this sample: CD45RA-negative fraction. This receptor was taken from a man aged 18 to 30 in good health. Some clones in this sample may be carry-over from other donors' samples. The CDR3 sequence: CASSFGGTAAYEQYF. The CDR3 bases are TGTGCCAGCAGCTTTGGGGGGACAGCCGCCTACGAGCAGTACTTC.